The 27 T cell receptor beta chains reported below all come from one sample, sequenced in a study of cytomegalovirus exposure and HLA in healthy donors. PCR amplification relied on 60 Vbeta primers (plus 13 Jbeta primers). Sequenced by immunoSEQ multiplex PCR; TCRdb stores in-frame clones only, minus some. The top ten clones hold more than 0.45% of a sample with about 230,000 clones, around 78% of them seen once. The sequencing input was PBMCs. These receptors all stem from a boy aged 5-17 years in good health and CMV-seronegative.

The chain links TRBV2 to TRBJ2-1; D may be TRBD2 (6 bases). CDR3 length: 12 residues. Trimming left V 4 bases short and J 8 bases short, with 9 bases between. In germline, CDR1 is SNHLY, CDR2 FYNNEI. CDR3 sequence: CASSALAHEQFF. CDR3 DNA sequence: TGTGCCAGCAGTGCACTAGCTCATGAGCAGTTCTTC.

This clone was seen a single time. The chain combines TRBV4-1 with TRBJ1-2; D is ambiguous. Germline loops: CDR1 MGHRA, CDR2 YSYEKL. V was pared by 1 base and J by 0 bases, with 9 bases between. CDR3 length: 15 amino acids. The CDR3 nucleotides are TGCGCCAGCAGCCAAGTACAGAGACCTAACTATGGCTACACCTTC. As protein: CASSQVQRPNYGYTF.

This rearrangement joins TRBV7-9 to TRBJ2-1; D is undetermined. Germline lookup yields CDR1 SEHNR and CDR2 FQNEAQ (reference sequence). This CDR3 has 12 amino acids. Trimming pared 2 bases from V and 5 bases from J, leaving 4 bases between. The CDR3 region is CASSLRDNEQFF. Here the CDR3 DNA reads TGTGCCAGCAGCTTACGAGACAATGAGCAGTTCTTC.

This clone showed up just a few times. J is TRBJ2-3 and V is TRBV6-1, with D possibly TRBD2 on 6 matching bases. Deletions cut 2 bases from V and 4 bases from J, with 13 bases between. The germline CDR1 and CDR2 sequences are MNHNS and SASEGT. This CDR3 spans 15 amino acids. This CDR3 reads CASSERASEPDTQYF. The DNA for the CDR3 is TGTGCCAGCAGTGAAAGGGCTAGCGAACCAGATACGCAGTATTTT.

This clone has only one observation. CDR3 amino acids: CASSAPPWKGAYGYTF. CDR3 in DNA: TGTGCCAGCAGTGCCCCCCCTTGGAAGGGGGCCTATGGCTACACCTTC. The V gene is TRBV28, the J gene TRBJ1-2; 7 nucleotides align to TRBD1. Germline V gene data show CDR1 as MDHEN and CDR2 as SYDVKM. The CDR3 is made up of 16 amino acids. J lost 4 bases, V lost 5 bases, and 13 bases had no gene match.

This CDR3 reads CASSQGTTSTDTQYF. The DNA of the CDR3 is TGTGCCAGCAGCCAGGGGACTACCTCCACAGATACGCAGTATTTT. The chain joins TRBV4-2 to TRBJ2-3, with TRBD2 matching over 7 bases. J gave up 2 bases and V 3 bases, and 5 bases lay outside the gene matches. The CDR3 extends over 15 amino acids. CDR1 and CDR2 (germline): LGHNA, YNFKEQ.

The chain combines TRBV2 with TRBJ1-2, with a weak D call TRBD1 (6 bases). The V and J ends lost 6 bases and 0 bases respectively, with 11 bases between them. CDR3 length: 14 residues. From germline, CDR1 is SNHLY and CDR2 FYNNEI. CDR3 DNA: TGTGCCAGCAGACCGGACAGATCTAACTATGGCTACACCTTC. Its translation is CASRPDRSNYGYTF.

This chain connects TRBV4-1 to TRBJ1-4, with 7 nucleotides matching TRBD1. Germline CDR1 reads MGHRA; CDR2 reads YSYEKL. The CDR3 spans 15 residues. Trimming took 2 bases from V and 7 from J; bases not matched to a gene: 7. CDR3 residues: CASSQPDRDREKLFF. CDR3 DNA: TGCGCCAGCAGCCAACCAGACAGGGATCGTGAAAAACTGTTTTTT.

V gene TRBV5-4 combines with J gene TRBJ2-2; TRBD2 matches at 9 bases. Trimming cost V 2 bases and J 6 bases; bases outside gene matches: 2. The germline CDR1 and CDR2 sequences are SGHNT and YYREEE (reference sequence). The CDR3 is 14 amino acids. DNA for the CDR3: TGTGCCAGCAGCTTACGCGGGGGGGCCGGGGAGCTGTTTTTT. Protein product: CASSLRGGAGELFF.

The chain joins TRBV4-2 to TRBJ2-7; D may be TRBD2 (7 bases). The CDR3 runs 11 residues. Germline CDR1 and CDR2: LGHNA and YNFKEQ. The germline V and J ends were trimmed by 1 base and 12 bases, with 10 bases remaining between them. CDR3 loop: CASSQGGGPYF. CDR3 nucleotides: TGTGCCAGCAGCCAAGGGGGGGGGCCGTACTTC.

The J gene is TRBJ2-3, the V gene TRBV10-1; D not certain. Trimming took off 3 bases at V and 0 bases at J, with 7 bases between the two ends. There are 14 residues in the CDR3. CDR1 is WNHNN, CDR2 SYGVQD, per germline (reference sequence). CDR3: CASSEIGSTDTQYF. CDR3 nucleotide sequence: TGCGCCAGCAGTGAAATTGGCAGCACAGATACGCAGTATTTT.

V usage is TRBV18 and J usage is TRBJ2-7, with TRBD1 matching 9 bases. The V gene's germline CDR1 is KGHSH and CDR2 LQKENI. The V and J ends lost 0 bases and 3 bases, in that order; junction bases with no gene match: 9. The CDR3 consists of 17 residues. In DNA form, the CDR3 reads TGTGCCAGCTCACCACCTGGGGACAGGGCAAAATACTACGAGCAGTACTTC. Protein sequence: CASSPPGDRAKYYEQYF.

The chain joins TRBV7-9 to TRBJ2-7; 12 bases map to TRBD2. Germline V gene lookup returns CDR1 SEHNR and CDR2 FQNEAQ (reference sequence). V lost 5 bases, J lost 3 bases, and 8 bases stayed unmatched. The CDR3 is made up of 16 amino acids. CDR3 protein: CASSEGTSGRIYEQYF. Written as DNA, the CDR3 is TGTGCCAGCAGCGAGGGTACTAGCGGGAGGATCTACGAGCAGTACTTC.

The V call is TRBV14, the J call TRBJ2-7; 11 bases align to TRBD1. CDR1 is SGHDN, CDR2 FVKESK, per germline. The CDR3 sequence is 14 residues long. Trimming at V came to 5 bases and at J to 4 bases, leaving 4 bases not matched to a gene. The CDR3 DNA follows: TGTGCCAGCAGCGGACAGGGGGCGGAGTACGAGCAGTACTTC. Encoded protein: CASSGQGAEYEQYF. Full variable domain (remainder filled in from reference TRBV14 and TRBJ2-7): EAGVTQFPSHSVIEKGQTVTLRCDPISGHDNLYWYRRVMGKEIKFLLHFVKESKQDESGMPNNRFLAERTGGTYSTLKVQPAELEDSGVYFCASSGQGAEYEQYFGPGTRLTVT.

The rearrangement joins TRBV15 to TRBJ2-1, with D tentatively TRBD2 (7 bases). V shed 5 bases and J shed 7 bases, with 24 bases lying between them. The CDR3 totals 17 residues. Germline V gene sequence: CDR1 LNHNV, CDR2 YYDKDF (reference sequence). Here the CDR3 reads CATSRGASGHEWNEQFF. CDR3 bases: TGTGCCACCAGCCGGGGGGCTAGCGGCCATGAATGGAATGAGCAGTTCTTC.

This chain connects TRBV30 to TRBJ1-2; D uncertain. V lost 5 bases and J 8 bases, leaving 12 bases between the germline ends. Germline V gene sequence: CDR1 GTSNPN, CDR2 SVGIG (reference sequence). The CDR3 covers 11 residues. The CDR3 region is CAWGLMKGYTF. CDR3 bases: TGTGCCTGGGGGCTTATGAAGGGCTACACCTTC.

This clone is a singleton in its sample. The V gene is TRBV19, the J gene TRBJ2-1; 8 bases map to TRBD1. After removal of 5 bases from V and 13 bases from J, the junction contained 10 bases not matched to a gene. The CDR3 loop spans 13 amino acids. CDR1 and CDR2 (germline): LNHDA, SQIVND (reference sequence). CDR3 protein: CASSSESGGSQFF. The CDR3 DNA sequence: TGTGCCAGTAGTTCTGAGTCAGGGGGCTCACAGTTCTTC.

J is TRBJ1-1 and V is TRBV6-5; 7 nucleotides align to TRBD1. The V and J ends lost 6 bases and 2 bases, in that order; junction bases with no gene match: 9. Germline V gene sequence: CDR1 MNHEY, CDR2 SVGAGI. The CDR3 length is 15 residues. The CDR3 region is CASRGKGAGNTEAFF. The CDR3 DNA follows: TGTGCCAGCAGAGGGAAGGGGGCGGGAAACACTGAAGCTTTCTTT.

This clone was seen more than once but under ten times. The gene calls are TRBV7-6 and TRBJ2-1, with 10 bases matching TRBD2. The CDR3 totals 15 residues. J gave up 7 bases and V 4 bases, and 7 bases lay outside the gene matches. Germline CDR1 is SGHVS and CDR2 is FNYEAQ. CDR3 protein: CASSSQRGGSNEQFF. The DNA for the CDR3 is TGTGCCAGCAGCTCCCAGCGGGGGGGGAGTAATGAGCAGTTCTTC.

This clone was counted only a few times. The chain employs TRBV7-9 and TRBJ2-1; 10 positions match TRBD2. The ends lost 3 bases at V and 5 bases at J; junction bases unmatched: 10. This CDR3 has 17 amino acids. Germline CDR1 reads SEHNR; CDR2 reads FQNEAQ (reference sequence). The CDR3: CASSFTLRTSGNNEQFF. CDR3 in DNA: TGTGCCAGCAGCTTTACACTAAGGACTAGCGGAAACAATGAGCAGTTCTTC.

The rearrangement joins TRBV7-8 to TRBJ1-1; D gene unclear. V lost 1 base and J 1 base, leaving 10 bases between the germline ends. The germline gives CDR1 SGHVS, CDR2 FQNEAQ. The CDR3 loop spans 15 amino acids. The CDR3 nucleotides read TGTGCCAGCAGCTTAGACCGCGGGGAGAACACTGAAGCTTTCTTT. Its translation: CASSLDRGENTEAFF.

The chain links TRBV10-1 to TRBJ2-5, with D perhaps matching TRBD2 (5 bases). The last part of the DNA fits TRBJ2-7 better; the J call may be wrong. The germline V gene encodes CDR1 WNHNN and CDR2 SYGVQD (reference sequence). This CDR3 is 13 amino acids long. As DNA, the CDR3 is TGCGCCAGCAGTGAATCGGGGTCGGCCGAGCAGTACTTC. Translation gives CASSESGSAEQYF.

J is TRBJ1-1 and V is TRBV10-3, with 10 bases that match TRBD1. V lost 10 bases, J lost 8 bases, and 16 bases stayed unmatched. The CDR3 totals 15 residues. Looked up from germline, CDR1 is ENHRY and CDR2 is SYGVKD. CDR3: CATTGRDRGEEEAFF. CDR3 DNA sequence: TGTGCCACCACAGGCCGGGACAGGGGCGAAGAGGAAGCTTTCTTT.

The CDR3 region is CASSEQPGQGGNEQFF. In nucleotides, the CDR3 is TGCGCCAGCAGTGAACAGCCGGGACAGGGGGGCAATGAGCAGTTCTTC. The gene calls are TRBV10-1 and TRBJ2-1; 11 bases align to TRBD1. J lost 6 bases, V lost 3 bases, and 7 bases had no gene match. The V gene's germline CDR1 is WNHNN and CDR2 SYGVQD (reference sequence). This CDR3 is built from 16 residues.

This clone has only a few counts. The chain has TRBV9 and TRBJ2-7, with a possible D match to TRBD1 (5 bases). Trimming removed 0 bases at V and 4 bases at J, with 11 bases between. CDR1 is SGDLS and CDR2 is YYNGEE in the germline V gene. The CDR3 sequence is 14 residues long. The CDR3 coding sequence is TGTGCCAGCAGCGTAGGGGGCGCCCATTACGAGCAGTACTTC. Protein product: CASSVGGAHYEQYF. Using reference TRBV9 and TRBJ2-7 for the parts outside the CDR3, the full variable domain is DSGVTQTPKHLITATGQRVTLRCSPRSGDLSVYWYQQSLDQGLQFLIQYYNGEERAKGNILERFSAQQFPDLHSELNLSSLELGDSALYFCASSVGGAHYEQYFGPGTRLTVT.

CDR3 sequence: CAWTRSGVTCEQYF. The CDR3 region has the DNA TGTGCCTGGACCCGTAGCGGGGTCACTTGCGAGCAGTACTTC. This chain connects TRBV30 to TRBJ2-7; 8 bases are shared with TRBD2. CDR1 is GTSNPN, CDR2 SVGIG, per germline (reference sequence). The V segment lost 4 bases and the J segment 6 bases; nucleotides outside the gene matches: 11. This CDR3 comprises 14 residues.

V and J are TRBV10-2 and TRBJ2-3; D may be TRBD1 (5 bases). V was pared by 4 bases and J by 3 bases, with 14 bases between. The germline gives CDR1 WSHSY, CDR2 SAAADI. The CDR3 totals 15 residues. CDR3 nucleotide sequence: TGCGCCAGCAGTGTGGTTAGGGGAAGGACAGATACGCAGTATTTT. Its translation is CASSVVRGRTDTQYF.